The 17 T cell receptor beta chains below come from one sample, sequenced in a study of blood T cells in healthy people across ages. Primed by a sample-barcoded 5' primer and a J-beta primer mix, a second PCR proceeded for 7 to 11 cycles. MiXCR, run by TCRdb on the 5' RACE reads, gives a single entry per CDR3 protein. The repertoire holds some 710,000 distinct CDR3 sequences, with about a fifth as singletons. Sequencing input: blood. The receptors stem from a man between 65 and 85 years old in good health.

Remarks on this clonotype: The junction and the germline gene differ at one end; a read error may be behind it. The rearrangement joins TRBV29-1 to TRBJ2-5; 7 bases agree with TRBD1. Germline V gene data show CDR1 as SQVTM and CDR2 as ANQGSEA. The CDR3 spans 14 residues. The chain's CDR3 is CSVSPGQGEETLYF. The CDR3 bases are TGCAGCGTTTCTCCGGGGCAGGGGGAAGAGACCCTGTACTTC. The full variable domain, rest sourced from reference TRBV29-1 and TRBJ2-5, is SAVISQKPSRDICQRGTSLTIQCQVDSQVTMMFWYRQQPGQSLTLIATANQGSEATYESGFVIDKFPISRPNLTFSTLTVSNMSPEDSSIYLCSVSPGQGEETLYFGPGTRLLVL.

This clonotype showed up just a few times. This chain links TRBV5-6 with TRBJ1-5, with TRBD1 matching over 7 bases. The V gene end was trimmed by 2 bases and the J gene end by 5 bases; junction bases not matched to a gene: 4. The CDR3 loop spans 14 amino acids. Germline CDR1 reads SGHDT; CDR2 reads YYEEEE. In DNA, the CDR3 is TGTGCCAGCAGCTTTCGACAGGGTCATCAGCCCCAGCATTTT. Translation gives CASSFRQGHQPQHF.

The chain links TRBV6-6 to TRBJ2-1, with 9 nucleotides matching TRBD2. The J segment lost 5 bases and the V segment lost 2 bases, leaving 4 bases of the junction unmatched. The CDR3 is 15 amino acids. Germline CDR1 and CDR2: MNHNY and SVGAGI (reference sequence). Here the CDR3 reads CASSYDGTSNNEQFF. For the CDR3, the DNA is TGTGCCAGCAGTTACGATGGGACTAGCAACAATGAGCAGTTCTTC.

This chain uses TRBV9 with TRBJ2-5; maybe TRBD1 (7 bases). The CDR3 spans 16 residues. Deletions cut 5 bases from V and 0 bases from J, with 17 bases between. Germline V gene sequence: CDR1 SGDLS, CDR2 YYNGEE. The CDR3 DNA follows: TGTGCCAGCAGTGTTGGAGGGGGCTCGTACCAAGAGACCCAGTACTTC. This encodes CASSVGGGSYQETQYF.

This clonotype was observed a few times. This chain joins TRBV6-2 or TRBV6-3 and TRBJ2-1; tentative D call: TRBD2 (6 bases). The CDR3 spans 12 residues. Germline V gives CDR1 MNHEY, CDR2 SVGEGT. Trimming stripped 5 bases from V and 8 bases from J, with 10 bases between. The DNA of the CDR3 is TGTGCCAGCAGTCGACTAGTCTATGAGCAGTTCTTC. Translated: CASSRLVYEQFF.

This chain uses TRBV18 with TRBJ1-3; D gene uncertain. The CDR3 is made up of 14 amino acids. V was trimmed by 3 bases and J by 3 bases, leaving 9 bases between them. Germline assignment: CDR1 KGHSH and CDR2 LQKENI. As DNA, the CDR3 is TGTGCCAGCTCACCTATTGGAGTTGGAAACACCATATATTTT. The encoded protein is CASSPIGVGNTIYF. The complete variable domain, with remaining parts taken from reference TRBV18 and TRBJ1-3, reads NAGVMQNPRHLVRRRGQEARLRCSPMKGHSHVYWYRQLPEEGLKFMVYLQKENIIDESGMPKERFSAEFPKEGPSILRIQQVVRGDSAAYFCASSPIGVGNTIYFGEGSWLTVV.

The chain is built from TRBV7-9 and TRBJ1-1; 7 nucleotides agree with TRBD1. Germline trimming cut 7 bases from V and 2 bases from J; bases unmatched to any gene: 7. Germline loops: CDR1 SEHNR, CDR2 FQNEAQ (reference sequence). The CDR3 is made up of 14 amino acids. In DNA, the CDR3 is TGTGCCAGCACTCTTGGGACAGCAAACACTGAAGCTTTCTTT. It specifies CASTLGTANTEAFF.

This clonotype appeared a few times. The chain joins TRBV24-1 to TRBJ1-4, with D possibly being TRBD1 (6 bases). Trimming pared 4 bases from V and 8 bases from J, leaving 7 bases between. The germline gives CDR1 KGHDR, CDR2 SFDVKD. The CDR3 length is 12 residues. This chain's CDR3 is CATSEDSEKLFF. CDR3 DNA sequence: TGTGCCACCAGTGAGGACAGCGAAAAACTGTTTTTT.

The chain employs TRBV29-1 and TRBJ2-3; possible D gene TRBD1, 5 bases. V lost 4 bases and J lost 5, with 13 bases in between. The germline CDR1 and CDR2 sequences are SQVTM and ANQGSEA. This CDR3 spans 13 amino acids. CDR3 protein: CSVVAQGKDTQYF. Written as DNA, the CDR3 is TGCAGCGTTGTAGCCCAGGGAAAAGATACGCAGTATTTT.

This clonotype was picked up many times. The chain combines TRBV5-1 with TRBJ2-1; 7 bases line up with TRBD2. Germline CDR1 and CDR2: SGHRS and YFSETQ. The CDR3 has 16 amino acids. V was pared by 2 bases and J by 0 bases, with 5 bases of the junction left unmatched. CDR3 in amino acids: CASSFSGGSSYNEQFF. DNA for the CDR3: TGCGCCAGCAGCTTCTCGGGCGGGAGCTCCTACAATGAGCAGTTCTTC.

The chain has TRBV20-1 and TRBJ2-5, with 9 positions matching TRBD2. With the DNA end fitting TRBJ2-7 better, the J assignment may be wrong. CDR3 length: 18 amino acids. CDR1 is DFQATT and CDR2 is SNEGSKA in the germline V gene (reference sequence). This chain's CDR3 is CSAREIRASGTYSYEQYV. The CDR3 DNA follows: TGCAGTGCTAGAGAGATTAGGGCTAGCGGGACCTACTCCTACGAGCAGTACGTC.

The chain uses TRBV14 and TRBJ2-5; TRBD1 aligns across 7 bases. The ends lost 4 bases at V and 11 bases at J; junction bases unmatched: 13. Looked up from germline, CDR1 is SGHDN and CDR2 is FVKESK. This CDR3 spans 14 amino acids. CDR3 amino acids: CASSRQGPFGEQYF. The DNA for the CDR3 is TGTGCCAGCAGCCGACAGGGCCCTTTCGGGGAGCAGTACTTC.

This clonotype came up a few times. The V gene is TRBV7-6, the J gene TRBJ1-2; TRBD1 is a possible D gene (6 bases). This CDR3 is 13 amino acids long. Germline V CDR1 and CDR2: SGHVS, FNYEAQ. V gave up 5 bases and J gave up 4 bases, with 11 bases separating them. As DNA, the CDR3 is TGTGCCAGCAGCCCCGAGGACAGCTATGGCTACACCTTC. This sequence encodes CASSPEDSYGYTF.

The rearrangement joins TRBV6-5 to TRBJ1-1; D gene unclear. The CDR3 runs 13 residues. The V end lost 0 bases, the J end lost 4 bases, and 6 bases lay between the germline ends. Germline-derived CDR1 and CDR2 are MNHEY and SVGAGI. CDR3 loop: CASSYSTRTEAFF. CDR3 sequence (DNA): TGTGCCAGCAGTTACTCGACGCGCACTGAAGCTTTCTTT.

The rearrangement uses TRBV12-3 or TRBV12-4 and TRBJ1-5; D is possibly TRBD1 (5 bases). Trimming removed 8 bases from V and 3 bases from J, with 11 bases in between. The CDR3 spans 13 residues. The CDR3 nucleotides read TGTGCCAGCCAACTCAGGGTCAATCAGCCCCAGCATTTT. This sequence encodes CASQLRVNQPQHF.

This chain uses TRBV6-5 with TRBJ1-3; TRBD1 might be the D (6 bases). Germline assignment: CDR1 MNHEY and CDR2 SVGAGI. V was cut by 10 bases and J by 4 bases, with 14 bases left in between. CDR3 size: 13 residues. This CDR3 is CATGRDMGNTIYF. The CDR3 nucleotides read TGTGCCACCGGACGGGACATGGGAAACACCATATATTTT.

This chain links TRBV6-6 with TRBJ1-6; D is perhaps TRBD1 (6 bases). The CDR3 contains 14 residues. From germline, CDR1 is MNHNY and CDR2 SVGAGI (reference sequence). The germline V and J ends were trimmed by 0 bases and 10 bases, with 10 bases remaining between them. This CDR3 reads CASSYSTGKSPLHF. The DNA of the CDR3 is TGTGCCAGCAGTTACTCGACAGGCAAATCACCCCTCCACTTT.